The present T cell receptor (beta chain) was sequenced within a study of blood T cell repertoires in COVID-19. Study details: The United States, Italy and Spain provided the acute and convalescent COVID-19 samples. The analysed material was cDNA or gDNA that came from T cells, B-cell-depleted T cells, or PBMCs.

CDR3 size: 13 residues. Germline trimming cut 7 bases from V and 5 bases from J; bases unmatched to any gene: 4. The germline V gene encodes CDR1 MDHEN and CDR2 SYDVKM. Original data processing: Estimation of nucleated cell counts was performed using reference gene primer amplification. Assay: immunoSEQ multiplex PCR; the TCRdb copy retains only in-frame clones and omits some. The DNA was the basis for D and trimming; V, J and clone size are from that table. The sample shows roughly 250,000 clones, around 85% of them seen only once. This clonotype was sampled from a woman aged 25 to 45 with COVID-19, enrolled during active disease. Specimen: peripheral blood. This chain connects TRBV28 to TRBJ1-4; 7 bases are shared with TRBD1. CDR3 region: CASKLQGNEKLFF. As DNA, the CDR3 is TGTGCCAGCAAACTACAGGGGAATGAAAAACTGTTTTTT. The full variable domain, its missing parts supplied by reference TRBV28 and TRBJ1-4, is DVKVTQSSRYLVKRTGEKVFLECVQDMDHENMFWYRQDPGLGLRLIYFSYDVKMKEKGDIPEGYSVSREKKERFSLILESASTNQTSMYLCASKLQGNEKLFFGSGTQLSVL.